The subject of this entry is one T cell receptor beta chain. Its antigen is unknown. Full-length variable regions came from constant-region reverse primers plus semi-nested Nested Universal Primer A PCR. TCRdb re-analysed the 5' RACE reads in MiXCR, keeping a single row per CDR3 protein. The data show roughly 8,500 distinct CDR3 sequences, with 55% seen just once and about 6.4% held by the top ten. Cells sorted as Tregs were CD4+, CD25+ and CD127-/low. Study-wide results and caveats: Tumor memory CD4+ T cell TCR gene usage clustered with blood and lymph node memory CD4+ cells and lymph node naive CD4+ cells.

The trim removed 0 bases at V and 8 bases at J, leaving 10 bases unmatched. From germline, CDR1 is KGHSH and CDR2 LQKENI. This CDR3 comprises 16 residues. The chain recombines TRBV18 with TRBJ2-1; TRBD2 aligns across 7 bases. The TCR originated in a female donor with breast cancer. Sample: Tregs sorted from a lymph node. The DNA of the CDR3 is TGTGCCAGCTCACCACCAACTGGGGGAGGGAGGGATGAGCAGTTCTTC. This sequence encodes CASSPPTGGGRDEQFF.